This TCR beta chain emerged from a study of Ad26.COV2.S vaccination and SARS-CoV-2 variants. General observations from the study: Compared with placebo recipients, vaccine recipients had higher spike-specific TCR breadth. Quantification of TCR breadth and depth may have yielded underestimates of total T cell responses. Placebo recipients and vaccine recipients were similar in non-spike TCR breadth.

Remarks on this clone: Its antigen remains unknown.

The CDR3 sequence is 11 residues long. Trimming removed 2 bases at V and 5 bases at J, with 3 bases between. CDR1 MNHEY and CDR2 SVGAGI come from the germline V gene. The repertoire was sequenced with immunoSEQ multiplex PCR; TCRdb's copy has only in-frame clones and lacks some. The sample shows tens of thousands of clones, approximately 86% of them seen only once. V gene TRBV6-5 combines with J gene TRBJ2-5, with unresolved D. The sequencing here drew on peripheral blood, taken after recovery from COVID-19. The clonotype was recovered from a human donor who had recovered from COVID-19. The CDR3, as DNA: TGTGCCAGCAGTTACGGGGAGACCCAGTACTTC. Its protein product is CASSYGETQYF.